These 9 T cell receptor beta chains came from one sample sequenced in a study of beta chain features in type 1 diabetes. The study's findings and limits: Within each of all four CD4+ subsets, Type 1 diabetes patients had TCRB CDR3s that were moderately but significantly shorter.

Sequencing targeted expressed TCRB transcripts, as all isolated RNA had been reverse transcribed. Produced via immunoSEQ multiplex PCR; TCRdb's table is partial and in-frame only. Found here are fewer than 450,000 clones, approximately 13% of them singletons; the top ten hold roughly 0.015%. These receptors lack a known antigen. Sequenced: naive CD4+ T cells from blood. The receptor set was obtained from a woman between 18 and 29 years old with type 1 diabetes.

The chain is built from TRBV18 and TRBJ2-1, with D tentatively TRBD2 (6 bases). Germline-derived CDR1 and CDR2 are KGHSH and LQKENI. The CDR3 is 14 residues long. The V end was cut by 4 bases, the J end by 4 bases, with 11 bases between. The CDR3 spells CASSQERAYNEQFF. CDR3 nucleotides: TGTGCCAGCTCACAAGAGCGGGCGTACAATGAGCAGTTCTTC.

This clone has only a few counts. The chain employs TRBV25-1 and TRBJ1-5; no reliable D call. Trimming took 6 bases from V and 1 from J, leaving 4 bases between them. Germline V CDR1 and CDR2: MGHDK, SYGVNS. The CDR3 length is 12 residues. This CDR3 is CASSQSNQPQHF. In DNA form, the CDR3 reads TGTGCCAGCAGCCAGAGCAATCAGCCCCAGCATTTT.

This clone was recorded a few times. V and J are TRBV30 and TRBJ1-2, with D possibly matching TRBD1 (6 bases). This CDR3 has 13 amino acids. The ends were cut back, 0 bases at V and 6 bases at J, with 11 bases in the middle. Germline assignment: CDR1 GTSNPN and CDR2 SVGIG (reference sequence). CDR3 bases: TGTGCCTGGAGTGTTGGGGGCTGGGATGGCTACACCTTC. It encodes CAWSVGGWDGYTF.

The sample holds a few counts of this clone. The chain has TRBV10-2 and TRBJ2-5, with 11 bases identical to TRBD2. CDR1 and CDR2 from the germline V gene are WSHSY and SAAADI. This CDR3 is built from 13 residues. V gave up 5 bases and J gave up 9 bases; unmatched junction bases: 5. For the CDR3, the DNA is TGCGCCAGCAGTACTAGCGGGGGAGGTTCCCAGTACTTC. Amino acid sequence: CASSTSGGGSQYF.

This clone has just a few counts. The genes are TRBV5-6 and TRBJ2-2; D possibly corresponds to TRBD2 (5 bases). This CDR3 is 16 amino acids long. The V and J ends lost 5 bases and 5 bases respectively, with 19 bases between them. Germline CDR1 SGHDT, CDR2 YYEEEE. The CDR3 nucleotides are TGTGCCAGCAGTTATGGGAGAACTTGGCGGACCGGGGAGCTGTTTTTT. This encodes CASSYGRTWRTGELFF. The whole variable domain, remainder taken from reference TRBV5-6 and TRBJ2-2, is DAGVTQSPTHLIKTRGQQVTLRCSPKSGHDTVSWYQQALGQGPQFIFQYYEEEERQRGNFPDRFSGHQFPNYSSELNVNALLLGDSALYLCASSYGRTWRTGELFFGEGSRLTVL.

The chain couples TRBV7-9 to TRBJ1-1; TRBD1 might be the D (6 bases). The CDR3 loop spans 18 amino acids. The V end was cut by 2 bases, the J end by 5 bases, with 24 bases between. Germline V CDR1 and CDR2: SEHNR, FQNEAQ (reference sequence). The CDR3 is CASSLLWRTAMGKTEAFF. The CDR3, as DNA: TGTGCCAGCAGCTTACTCTGGAGGACAGCGATGGGGAAAACTGAAGCTTTCTTT.

The chain employs TRBV28 and TRBJ2-5; TRBD1 aligns across 10 bases. The CDR3 runs 13 residues. CDR1 and CDR2 (germline): MDHEN, SYDVKM. V was clipped by 8 bases and J by 5 bases; unmatched bases: 5. CDR3 loop: CASGTGVKETQYF. As DNA, the CDR3 is TGTGCCAGCGGGACAGGGGTCAAGGAGACCCAGTACTTC.

The V gene is TRBV28, the J gene TRBJ2-2; 10 nucleotides match TRBD2. The ends lost 3 bases at V and 6 bases at J; junction bases unmatched: 4. The CDR3 spans 15 residues. Germline CDR1 MDHEN, CDR2 SYDVKM. DNA of the CDR3: TGTGCCAGCAGTTTTAGCGGGAGGAGTTCCGGGGAGCTGTTTTTT. It is translated as CASSFSGRSSGELFF.

This chain links TRBV19 with TRBJ2-5; 10 nucleotides line up with TRBD2. Trimming took 4 bases from V and 3 from J; bases not matched to a gene: 2. Germline CDR1 is LNHDA and CDR2 is SQIVND (reference sequence). The CDR3 spans 14 residues. For the CDR3, the DNA is TGTGCCAGTAGTAATCTAGCGGGAGAAGAGACCCAGTACTTC. Amino acids: CASSNLAGEETQYF. Full variable domain (rest looked up from reference TRBV19 and TRBJ2-5): DGGITQSPKYLFRKEGQNVTLSCEQNLNHDAMYWYRQDPGQGLRLIYYSQIVNDFQKGDIAEGYSVSREKKESFPLTVTSAQKNPTAFYLCASSNLAGEETQYFGPGTRLLVL.